A selection of T cell receptor beta chains follows, all from one sample in a study of blood T cells in healthy people across ages. TCRdb fed the 5' RACE reads into MiXCR, producing one record per CDR3 protein. The sample has about 1.7 million distinct CDR3 sequences, 25% to 30% seen once. Sequencing used blood. The receptor set was obtained from a woman younger than 45 in good health. Each CDR3 is given with its conserved first and last residue. Each record gives: clone size, J gene, D gene, V gene, CDR3 protein, CDR3 DNA. The D gene is left open where the match is weak. The listing skips clone size in some rows; elsewhere it reads once, few, many or a size class.

clone_size: few; j_call: TRBJ2-5; d_call: -; v_call: TRBV28; cdr3_aa: CASTEPLMGETQYF; cdr3_nt: TGTGCCAGCACCGAACCCTTGATGGGAGAGACCCAGTACTTC
clone_size: few; j_call: TRBJ1-5; d_call: TRBD1; v_call: TRBV15; cdr3_aa: CATNSYRGTNQPQHF; cdr3_nt: TGTGCCACCAACAGTTACAGGGGGACCAATCAGCCCCAGCATTTT
clone_size: -; j_call: TRBJ1-5; d_call: -; v_call: TRBV24-1; cdr3_aa: CATSDPDSPNQPQHF; cdr3_nt: TGTGCCACCAGTGACCCAGACAGTCCTAATCAGCCCCAGCATTTT
clone_size: -; j_call: TRBJ2-3; d_call: -; v_call: TRBV28; cdr3_aa: CASSSGITQYF; cdr3_nt: TGTGCCAGCAGTTCAGGGATAACGCAGTATTTT
clone_size: -; j_call: TRBJ1-4; d_call: -; v_call: TRBV20-1; cdr3_aa: CSRGPLNEKLFF; cdr3_nt: TGCAGTCGCGGACCCCTTAATGAAAAACTGTTTTTT
clone_size: few; j_call: TRBJ2-7; d_call: TRBD2; v_call: TRBV20-1; cdr3_aa: CSAILGLAAPGSYEQYF; cdr3_nt: TGCAGTGCTATACTGGGACTAGCCGCCCCGGGCTCCTACGAGCAGTACTTC
clone_size: -; j_call: TRBJ1-5; d_call: TRBD1; v_call: TRBV20-1; cdr3_aa: CSARQLTGGAMVRQPQHF; cdr3_nt: TGCAGTGCTAGGCAATTGACAGGGGGCGCAATGGTCCGTCAGCCCCAGCATTTT
clone_size: few; j_call: TRBJ2-6; d_call: -; v_call: TRBV5-1; cdr3_aa: CASQRVSGANVLTF; cdr3_nt: TGCGCCTCCCAAAGGGTCTCTGGGGCCAACGTCCTGACTTTC
clone_size: many; j_call: TRBJ2-1; d_call: -; v_call: TRBV10-3; cdr3_aa: CAISEQGYNEQFF; cdr3_nt: TGTGCCATCAGTGAACAAGGGTACAATGAGCAGTTCTTC
clone_size: -; j_call: TRBJ1-4; d_call: -; v_call: TRBV30; cdr3_aa: CAWRTTANEKLFF; cdr3_nt: TGTGCCTGGAGGACAACGGCTAATGAAAAACTGTTTTTT
clone_size: few; j_call: TRBJ2-5; d_call: -; v_call: TRBV6-2/TRBV6-3; cdr3_aa: CASAKGRHQETQYF; cdr3_nt: TGTGCCAGCGCTAAAGGACGGCATCAAGAGACCCAGTACTTC
clone_size: -; j_call: TRBJ2-3; d_call: -; v_call: TRBV9; cdr3_aa: CASSVGASLDTQYF; cdr3_nt: TGTGCCAGCAGCGTAGGAGCGAGCTTAGATACGCAGTATTTT
clone_size: few; j_call: TRBJ1-2; d_call: TRBD1; v_call: TRBV7-2; cdr3_aa: CASSSPGQGQLGYGYTF; cdr3_nt: TGTGCCAGCAGCTCCCCAGGACAGGGCCAATTGGGCTATGGCTACACCTTC
clone_size: -; j_call: TRBJ1-2; d_call: -; v_call: TRBV3-1; cdr3_aa: CASSQYPSRANYGYTF; cdr3_nt: TGTGCCAGCAGCCAATACCCGAGTCGAGCTAACTATGGCTACACCTTC
clone_size: -; j_call: TRBJ2-7; d_call: TRBD2; v_call: TRBV12-3/TRBV12-4; cdr3_aa: CASRSHPGGPDGQYF; cdr3_nt: TGTGCCAGCAGGTCCCATCCGGGAGGCCCGGACGGGCAGTACTTC
clone_size: many; j_call: TRBJ2-5; d_call: TRBD2; v_call: TRBV12-3/TRBV12-4; cdr3_aa: CASSFDSGRVGTQYF; cdr3_nt: TGTGCCAGCAGTTTTGATTCGGGGAGGGTAGGGACCCAGTACTTC
clone_size: many; j_call: TRBJ2-5; d_call: -; v_call: TRBV7-2; cdr3_aa: CASSYPRGETQYF; cdr3_nt: TGTGCCAGCAGCTACCCTAGGGGAGAGACCCAGTACTTC
clone_size: -; j_call: TRBJ1-4; d_call: TRBD1; v_call: TRBV20-1; cdr3_aa: CSAKFSPPGQRRSFGEKLFF; cdr3_nt: TGCAGTGCCAAATTCAGTCCACCGGGACAGAGAAGGTCTTTCGGTGAAAAACTGTTTTTT
clone_size: many; j_call: TRBJ1-4; d_call: -; v_call: TRBV2; cdr3_aa: CASSRGGEKLFF; cdr3_nt: TGTGCCAGCAGCCGGGGAGGTGAAAAACTGTTTTTT
clone_size: -; j_call: TRBJ2-5; d_call: TRBD2; v_call: TRBV20-1; cdr3_aa: CSAREGTSGRQVQYF; cdr3_nt: TGCAGTGCTAGAGAGGGGACTAGCGGGAGGCAGGTGCAGTACTTC
clone_size: -; j_call: TRBJ2-1; d_call: TRBD2; v_call: TRBV19; cdr3_aa: CASTKTTSGAYNEQFF; cdr3_nt: TGTGCCAGTACCAAGACGACGAGCGGGGCCTACAATGAGCAGTTCTTC
clone_size: -; j_call: TRBJ1-6; d_call: TRBD1; v_call: TRBV3-1; cdr3_aa: CASSPGQGISPLHF; cdr3_nt: TGTGCCAGCAGCCCGGGACAGGGCATTTCACCCCTCCACTTT
clone_size: few; j_call: TRBJ2-7; d_call: -; v_call: TRBV2; cdr3_aa: CASSEAQERVSSYEQYF; cdr3_nt: TGTGCCAGCAGTGAAGCGCAAGAGAGGGTTTCCTCCTACGAGCAGTACTTC